Following are 18 T cell receptor beta chains from one sample sequenced in a study of T-cell reconstitution after alpha-beta-depleted transplantation in children. Preparation of the TCRbeta library used unique molecular identifiers. TCRdb re-analysed the PCR reads in MiXCR, keeping a single row per CDR3 protein. This table holds around 800,000 distinct CDR3 sequences, 15% to 20% found once. The material was PBMCs, mostly from graft donor cells, obtained 360 days after TCRalphabeta/CD19-depleted stem cell transplant. Every receptor here comes from a male patient aged 5 to 17 who had a stem cell transplant for acute lymphoblastic leukemia, so the T cells may come from the graft donor.

The chain carries TRBV12-3 or TRBV12-4 and TRBJ2-7; TRBD1 is a possible D gene (6 bases). V lost 5 bases and J lost 5, with 13 bases in between. This CDR3 has 13 amino acids. CDR3 nucleotide sequence: TGTGCCAGCAGTCGCGACAGGCCCGACGAGCAGTACTTC. It encodes CASSRDRPDEQYF.

In its sample, this clonotype was seen a few times. The J gene is TRBJ2-7, the V gene TRBV29-1; D gene uncertain. V lost 2 bases, J lost 0 bases, and 8 bases lay in between. CDR1 is SQVTM, CDR2 ANQGSEA, per germline. The CDR3 sequence is 13 residues long. The CDR3 loop is CSVETHSSYEQYF. In DNA form, the CDR3 reads TGCAGCGTTGAAACTCACAGCTCCTACGAGCAGTACTTC.

V usage is TRBV11-3 and J usage is TRBJ2-3, with 12 nucleotides matching TRBD2. Germline CDR1 is SGHNT and CDR2 is YENEEA. CDR3 length: 16 amino acids. The V segment lost 4 bases and the J segment 1 base; nucleotides outside the gene matches: 3. The CDR3 DNA reads as TGTGCCAGCAGCTGGTCTAGCGGGAGGGGCACAGATACGCAGTATTTT. This encodes CASSWSSGRGTDTQYF. Supplemented by reference TRBV11-3 and TRBJ2-3, the full variable domain reads EAGVVQSPRYKIIEKKQPVAFWCNPISGHNTLYWYLQNLGQGPELLIRYENEEAVDDSQLPKDRFSAERLKGVDSTLKIQPAELGDSAVYLCASSWSSGRGTDTQYFGPGTRLTVL.

This clonotype has just a few counts. The chain links TRBV7-2 to TRBJ1-1; D unresolved. The CDR3 has 17 amino acids. The germline V gene encodes CDR1 SGHTA and CDR2 FQGNSA. V was clipped by 2 bases and J by 1 base, with 17 bases between them. The CDR3 loop reads CASSLFRAGGSNTEAFF. The DNA of the CDR3 is TGTGCCAGCAGCTTATTCCGGGCAGGAGGATCGAACACTGAAGCTTTCTTT.

This clonotype was detected only a few times. V usage is TRBV4-1 and J usage is TRBJ2-7; D possibly corresponds to TRBD2 (5 bases). Germline V lookup: CDR1 MGHRA, CDR2 YSYEKL. Trimming took 4 bases from V and 2 from J, leaving 15 bases between them. CDR3 length: 15 residues. The CDR3 protein is CASSLGGQITYEQYF. The CDR3 coding sequence is TGCGCCAGCAGCCTAGGAGGTCAGATAACCTACGAGCAGTACTTC.

The chain uses TRBV7-9 and TRBJ2-7, with 7 positions matching TRBD2. The V gene end was trimmed by 7 bases and the J gene end by 3 bases; junction bases not matched to a gene: 6. The CDR3 is made up of 13 amino acids. Germline CDR1 and CDR2: SEHNR and FQNEAQ (reference sequence). CDR3 in DNA: TGTGCCAGCACCGTAGCGGGCGGCTACGAGCAGTACTTC. Protein: CASTVAGGYEQYF.

This sequence joins TRBV9 and TRBJ1-1, with D maybe TRBD1 (6 bases). V was clipped by 2 bases and J by 3 bases, with 8 bases between them. The CDR3 covers 13 residues. CDR1 and CDR2 from the germline V gene are SGDLS and YYNGEE. The CDR3 loop is CASSVGGHTEAFF. CDR3 DNA sequence: TGTGCCAGCAGCGTTGGGGGGCACACTGAAGCTTTCTTT.

With regard to this clonotype: This may come from a read error, since a much larger clone is one base off. The V gene is TRBV12-3 or TRBV12-4, the J gene TRBJ2-3; 8 nucleotides align to TRBD1. The CDR3 has 13 amino acids. CDR3 residues: CASIAGGTGTQYF. DNA of the CDR3: TGTGCCAGCATAGCAGGGGGCACAGGTACGCAGTATTTT.

The genes are TRBV30 and TRBJ2-7, with 8 bases fitting TRBD2. The ends lost 0 bases at V and 6 bases at J; junction bases unmatched: 4. CDR1 and CDR2 from the germline V gene are GTSNPN and SVGIG (reference sequence). The CDR3 is 13 amino acids. The chain's CDR3 is CAWSVGLAGEQYF. The CDR3 DNA sequence: TGTGCCTGGAGTGTAGGACTAGCCGGCGAGCAGTACTTC. The whole variable domain, remainder taken from reference TRBV30 and TRBJ2-7, is SQTIHQWPATLVQPVGSPLSLECTVEGTSNPNLYWYRQAAGRGLQLLFYSVGIGQISSEVPQNLSASRPQDRQFILSSKKLLLSDSGFYLCAWSVGLAGEQYFGPGTRLTVT.

This clonotype appeared a few times. V gene TRBV19 combines with J gene TRBJ2-7, with 14 bases lining up with TRBD2. From germline, CDR1 is LNHDA and CDR2 SQIVND (reference sequence). This CDR3 has 16 amino acids. V was pared by 3 bases and J by 6 bases, with 7 bases of the junction left unmatched. The chain's CDR3 is CASSIATSGRAIEQYF. As DNA, the CDR3 is TGTGCCAGTAGTATCGCGACTAGCGGGAGGGCCATCGAGCAGTACTTC.

V usage is TRBV5-1 and J usage is TRBJ2-1; 10 bases align to TRBD1. CDR1 is SGHRS, CDR2 YFSETQ, per germline. V lost 0 bases and J lost 5; bases outside the gene matches: 5. The CDR3 extends over 16 amino acids. Written as DNA, the CDR3 is TGCGCCAGCAGCTTGGGGACAGGGGGGAGCCACAATGAGCAGTTCTTC. It is translated as CASSLGTGGSHNEQFF.

The genes are TRBV7-6 and TRBJ2-3, with TRBD2 matching over 15 bases. Germline V gene sequence: CDR1 SGHVS, CDR2 FNYEAQ. The length of the CDR3 is 20 residues. The ends lost 5 bases at V and 4 bases at J; junction bases unmatched: 16. The CDR3 protein is CASSPRLRGLAGGPADTQYF. CDR3 DNA: TGTGCCAGCAGCCCCCGGCTCCGCGGACTAGCGGGAGGGCCGGCAGATACGCAGTATTTT.

The gene calls are TRBV20-1 and TRBJ2-3, with a tentative D call TRBD1 (6 bases). CDR3 size: 19 residues. V lost 5 bases and J 0 bases, leaving 27 bases between the germline ends. Germline loops: CDR1 DFQATT, CDR2 SNEGSKA (reference sequence). CDR3 amino acids: CSALPPNFDRIQSTDTQYF. CDR3 DNA sequence: TGCAGTGCTCTACCACCGAATTTCGACAGGATACAGAGCACAGATACGCAGTATTTT.

This clonotype came up a few times. V gene TRBV9 combines with J gene TRBJ2-3; 7 bases map to TRBD2. Germline trimming cut 1 base from V and 2 bases from J; bases unmatched to any gene: 7. Germline V gene data show CDR1 as SGDLS and CDR2 as YYNGEE. This CDR3 region has 16 residues. The CDR3 loop reads CASSVTPSGSTDTQYF. The CDR3 coding sequence is TGTGCCAGCAGCGTAACCCCTAGCGGCTCCACAGATACGCAGTATTTT.

The chain has TRBV5-1 and TRBJ2-7; D is perhaps TRBD1 (7 bases). Germline V gene lookup returns CDR1 SGHRS and CDR2 YFSETQ. V lost 4 bases and J lost 3, with 14 bases in between. This CDR3 is built from 14 residues. The DNA for the CDR3 is TGCGCCAGCAGCACGCGGGACAGTATCTACGAGCAGTACTTC. This sequence encodes CASSTRDSIYEQYF.

This clonotype showed up just a few times. J is TRBJ2-1 and V is TRBV7-9; D remains ambiguous. Germline-derived CDR1 and CDR2 are SEHNR and FQNEAQ (reference sequence). Trimming pared 3 bases from V and 0 bases from J, leaving 12 bases between. CDR3 length: 16 residues. In nucleotides, the CDR3 is TGTGCCAGCAGCTTTCGGAGTCGGAACTCCTACAATGAGCAGTTCTTC. This gives the protein CASSFRSRNSYNEQFF.

This clonotype was counted between two and nine times. The rearrangement joins TRBV4-2 to TRBJ2-5, with unresolved D. The germline V and J ends were trimmed by 0 bases and 2 bases, with 7 bases remaining between them. Germline CDR1 and CDR2: LGHNA and YNFKEQ. This CDR3 contains 14 residues. The CDR3 DNA is TGTGCCAGCAGCCAAGATCCCTATCAAGAGACCCAGTACTTC. This gives the protein CASSQDPYQETQYF.

This chain uses TRBV9 with TRBJ2-1, with D unclear. The CDR3 extends over 15 amino acids. V was pared by 0 bases and J by 6 bases, with 13 bases between. CDR1 is SGDLS, CDR2 YYNGEE, per germline. The DNA of the CDR3 is TGTGCCAGCAGCGTAGACACCAGTCCTCTCAATGAGCAGTTCTTC. It translates to CASSVDTSPLNEQFF.